Below are 25 T cell receptor beta chains sequenced from a single sample in a study of a mutant IDH1 vaccine in newly diagnosed glioma. Time point denoted: baseline, week 1 (first vaccination visit). Documented treatment: pre-vaccination baseline after standard-of-care therapy. Sequencing was performed with immunoSEQ multiplex PCR; in TCRdb, only in-frame clones are kept and a portion is missing. The profile shows some 16,000 clones, around 95% of them singletons. The source material was peripheral blood mononuclear cells (PBMCs), sampled from a glioma patient treated with radiotherapy, temozolomide or both. The receptors were sampled from a woman aged 18-29 years with glioma. Some clones in this sample may be carry-over from other donors' samples.

V usage is TRBV9 and J usage is TRBJ1-5; TRBD1 might be the D (6 bases). The germline gives CDR1 SGDLS, CDR2 YYNGEE. V gave up 0 bases and J gave up 6 bases, with 13 bases separating them. The length of the CDR3 is 15 residues. The DNA of the CDR3 is TGTGCCAGCAGCGTAGGGGCAGGGGAACTTCAGCCCCAGCATTTT. It yields the protein CASSVGAGELQPQHF.

This rearrangement joins TRBV7-8 to TRBJ2-4; TRBD2 is a possible D gene (6 bases). CDR1 is SGHVS, CDR2 FQNEAQ, per germline. CDR3 length: 15 residues. V gave up 5 bases and J gave up 9 bases, with 20 bases separating them. The DNA of the CDR3 is TGTGCCAGCAGCCATGGGAGGTCGGGGCTGAGCATTCAGTACTTC. Protein product: CASSHGRSGLSIQYF. Drawing the rest from reference TRBV7-8 and TRBJ2-4, the complete variable domain is GAGVSQSPRYKVAKRGQDVALRCDPISGHVSLFWYQQALGQGPEFLTYFQNEAQLDKSGLPSDRFFAERPEGSVSTLKIQRTQQEDSAVYLCASSHGRSGLSIQYFGAGTRLSVL.

V and J are TRBV10-3 and TRBJ2-3, with TRBD1 matching 11 bases. This CDR3 has 16 amino acids. J was trimmed by 6 bases and V by 6 bases; bases with no gene match: 11. Germline lookup yields CDR1 ENHRY and CDR2 SYGVKD. The CDR3 sequence is CAISQSGTGGTDTQYF. Written as DNA, the CDR3 is TGTGCCATCAGCCAATCCGGGACAGGGGGAACTGATACGCAGTATTTT.

This sequence joins TRBV6-5 and TRBJ2-5; D is possibly TRBD1 or TRBD2 (5 bases each). Trimming left V 6 bases short and J 5 bases short, with 19 bases between. This CDR3 spans 15 amino acids. Germline V gives CDR1 MNHEY, CDR2 SVGAGI. The CDR3: CASSVLVGARETQYF. The CDR3 nucleotides read TGTGCCAGCAGCGTGCTGGTCGGGGCAAGGGAGACCCAGTACTTC.

The chain has TRBV28 and TRBJ1-3; 8 nucleotides agree with TRBD1. Germline values: CDR1 MDHEN, CDR2 SYDVKM. There are 17 residues in the CDR3. V was pared by 4 bases and J by 4 bases, with 12 bases of the junction left unmatched. The CDR3 DNA reads TGTGCCAGCAGTTCCCGGCAGGGGGCTTTGGTCGGAAACACCATATATTTT. This gives the protein CASSSRQGALVGNTIYF.

The CDR3 here is CSGVTGAGYTF. DNA for the CDR3: TGCAGCGGGGTGACAGGGGCGGGCTACACCTTC. The V and J genes are TRBV29-1 and TRBJ1-2; 8 bases align to TRBD1. Germline CDR1 and CDR2: SQVTM and ANQGSEA. V lost 7 bases to trimming and J lost 8 bases; unmatched junction nucleotides: 6. The CDR3 extends over 11 amino acids.

The CDR3 region is CASSYSGQGAGNTIYF. The CDR3 bases are TGTGCCAGCAGTTACTCGGGACAGGGGGCAGGAAACACCATATATTTT. The chain links TRBV6-5 to TRBJ1-3, with 12 bases that match TRBD1. With 0 bases clipped from V and 4 bases from J, the junction kept 1 base outside the gene matches. CDR1 is MNHEY, CDR2 SVGAGI, per germline. The CDR3 totals 16 residues.

V gene TRBV5-4 combines with J gene TRBJ2-2; D remains unclear. V was shortened by 4 bases and J by 6 bases, with 7 bases between the two germline ends. Germline V gene data show CDR1 as SGHNT and CDR2 as YYREEE (reference sequence). The CDR3 consists of 12 residues. The CDR3 here is CASSPRAGELFF. The CDR3 DNA reads TGTGCCAGCAGCCCCCGGGCCGGGGAGCTGTTTTTT.

This clone has only one observation. The gene calls are TRBV19 and TRBJ2-2, with 8 bases that match TRBD1. CDR3 length: 14 residues. Germline V CDR1 and CDR2: LNHDA, SQIVND (reference sequence). V shed 7 bases, J shed 7 bases, and the junction held 8 bases outside the gene matches. The CDR3 loop reads CASITGGLGGELFF. The CDR3 bases are TGTGCCAGTATCACAGGGGGTTTGGGCGGGGAGCTGTTTTTT.

This sequence joins TRBV2 and TRBJ1-1; D is ambiguous. The CDR3 contains 13 residues. Germline V lookup: CDR1 SNHLY, CDR2 FYNNEI. V lost 7 bases, J lost 5 bases, and 14 bases lay in between. The CDR3 is CASTDRGGTEAFF. DNA of the CDR3: TGTGCCAGCACCGATCGGGGTGGAACTGAAGCTTTCTTT.

This chain links TRBV4-2 with TRBJ2-3, with TRBD2 matching over 9 bases. Germline assignment: CDR1 LGHNA and CDR2 YNFKEQ. The J segment lost 2 bases and the V segment lost 3 bases, leaving 15 bases of the junction unmatched. The CDR3 is made up of 19 amino acids. The CDR3 bases are TGTGCCAGCAGCCAGACCTTTGTTGCGGGGGGGACTATCACAGATACGCAGTATTTT. It yields the protein CASSQTFVAGGTITDTQYF.

This chain uses TRBV7-9 with TRBJ2-3; 13 bases map to TRBD2. After removal of 11 bases from V and 2 bases from J, the junction contained 7 bases not matched to a gene. The germline gives CDR1 SEHNR, CDR2 FQNEAQ (reference sequence). The CDR3 has 15 residues. This chain's CDR3 is CAFGLAGDFTDTQYF. The DNA of the CDR3 is TGTGCCTTCGGACTAGCGGGGGACTTCACAGATACGCAGTATTTT.

The CDR3 DNA sequence: TGCGCCAGCAGCCAAGGGGGACAGGGGATGAATGAGCAGTTCTTC. Amino acids: CASSQGGQGMNEQFF. The J gene is TRBJ2-1, the V gene TRBV4-3; 10 nucleotides align to TRBD1. Germline CDR1 LGHNA, CDR2 YSLEER. The CDR3 is 15 residues long. J gave up 7 bases and V 1 base, and 4 bases lay outside the gene matches.

The V call is TRBV6-5, the J call TRBJ1-1, with D uncertain. CDR1 and CDR2 (germline): MNHEY, SVGAGI. This CDR3 region has 14 residues. V was trimmed by 7 bases and J by 0 bases, leaving 12 bases between them. CDR3 in amino acids: CASTVGFMNTEAFF. CDR3 nucleotide sequence: TGTGCCAGCACGGTGGGGTTTATGAACACTGAAGCTTTCTTT.

The chain carries TRBV6-5 and TRBJ2-1; 9 nucleotides line up with TRBD2. The CDR3 runs to 15 residues. The germline V gene has CDR1 MNHEY and CDR2 SVGAGI. With V trimmed by 2 bases and J by 3 bases, 2 bases remained unmatched. CDR3 nucleotides: TGTGCCAGCAGTTACAGCGGGGGGCACTACAATGAGCAGTTCTTC. This encodes CASSYSGGHYNEQFF.

The rearrangement joins TRBV6-5 to TRBJ1-1; TRBD1 is a possible D gene (6 bases). The V end lost 6 bases, the J end lost 1 base, and 12 bases lay between the germline ends. CDR3 length: 14 residues. Germline CDR1 is MNHEY and CDR2 is SVGAGI. The chain's CDR3 is CASRSPGQNTEAFF. The CDR3 region has the DNA TGTGCCAGCAGGAGCCCGGGACAGAACACTGAAGCTTTCTTT.

A single count supports this clone. This chain links TRBV5-6 with TRBJ2-7, with TRBD2 matching over 8 bases. The CDR3 extends over 15 amino acids. Germline V CDR1 and CDR2: SGHDT, YYEEEE. The V gene end was trimmed by 4 bases and the J gene end by 2 bases; junction bases not matched to a gene: 8. The chain's CDR3 is CASSELAGPTYEQYF. The CDR3 DNA follows: TGTGCCAGCAGCGAATTAGCGGGGCCTACCTACGAGCAGTACTTC.

The chain combines TRBV7-3 with TRBJ2-1; perhaps TRBD1 as D (5 bases). The V gene's germline CDR1 is SGHTA and CDR2 FQGTGA. The CDR3 extends over 13 amino acids. Between the trimmed V and J ends, which lost 5 bases and 6 bases, there was a span of 11 bases. The CDR3 coding sequence is TGTGCCAGCAGCACAACAGGTTCCAATGAGCAGTTCTTC. This gives the protein CASSTTGSNEQFF.

CDR3 sequence reads: CASSLVTGTTEAFF. The DNA for the CDR3 is TGTGCCAGCAGCTTAGTGACAGGGACCACTGAAGCTTTCTTT. The chain carries TRBV11-3 and TRBJ1-1; 7 positions agree with TRBD1. This CDR3 has 14 amino acids. Germline CDR1 and CDR2: SGHNT and YENEEA. V lost 1 base, J lost 4 bases, and 3 bases stayed unmatched. Based on the CDR3 plus reference TRBV11-3 and TRBJ1-1, the full variable domain is EAGVVQSPRYKIIEKKQPVAFWCNPISGHNTLYWYLQNLGQGPELLIRYENEEAVDDSQLPKDRFSAERLKGVDSTLKIQPAELGDSAVYLCASSLVTGTTEAFFGQGTRLTVV.

The V call is TRBV2, the J call TRBJ1-4, with a tentative D call TRBD1 (5 bases). Trimming pared 0 bases from V and 4 bases from J, leaving 12 bases between. Germline V lookup: CDR1 SNHLY, CDR2 FYNNEI. This CDR3 has 16 residues. For the CDR3, the DNA is TGTGCCAGCAGTGAAGCCAGACAGCGTTTTAATGAAAAACTGTTTTTT. It is translated as CASSEARQRFNEKLFF.

The chain recombines TRBV4-1 with TRBJ2-5; D unresolved. CDR1 MGHRA and CDR2 YSYEKL come from the germline V gene. This CDR3 is 13 amino acids long. V was trimmed by 1 base and J by 5 bases, leaving 8 bases between them. The DNA for the CDR3 is TGCGCCAGCAGCCAAGTGGGGTGGGAGACCCAGTACTTC. Protein sequence: CASSQVGWETQYF.

V is TRBV27 and J is TRBJ2-5; 9 bases fit TRBD2. This CDR3 contains 15 residues. With 3 bases clipped from V and 4 bases from J, the junction kept 6 bases outside the gene matches. The V gene's germline CDR1 is MNHEY and CDR2 SMNVEV (reference sequence). DNA for the CDR3: TGTGCCAGCAGTTTTCTCGCGGGGGGGCTAGAGACCCAGTACTTC. Protein product: CASSFLAGGLETQYF.

This chain connects TRBV11-3 to TRBJ1-1; perhaps TRBD1 as D (6 bases). With 2 bases removed from V and 2 bases from J, the gap between germline ends came to 21 bases. CDR3 length equals 18 residues. Germline CDR1 is SGHNT and CDR2 is YENEEA. The CDR3 DNA reads as TGTGCCAGCAGCTTACCACCGGCCGCGGGACAAACAAACACTGAAGCTTTCTTT. Translated, it gives CASSLPPAAGQTNTEAFF.

The chain has TRBV19 and TRBJ1-3, with D perhaps matching TRBD1 (6 bases). CDR1 and CDR2 (germline): LNHDA, SQIVND (reference sequence). This CDR3 contains 16 residues. V dropped 7 bases and J dropped 0 bases, with 16 bases sitting between them. The CDR3 DNA follows: TGTGCCAGTACAGGGGAAGGCAGCTACTCTGGAAACACCATATATTTT. This gives the protein CASTGEGSYSGNTIYF.

The J gene is TRBJ2-7, the V gene TRBV18; the D is unclear. The CDR3 covers 14 residues. Germline V CDR1 and CDR2: KGHSH, LQKENI. Trimming took 4 bases from V and 3 from J, leaving 13 bases between them. CDR3 DNA: TGTGCCAGCTCACGGGAAAGGGCTGGCTACGAGCAGTACTTC. This sequence encodes CASSRERAGYEQYF.